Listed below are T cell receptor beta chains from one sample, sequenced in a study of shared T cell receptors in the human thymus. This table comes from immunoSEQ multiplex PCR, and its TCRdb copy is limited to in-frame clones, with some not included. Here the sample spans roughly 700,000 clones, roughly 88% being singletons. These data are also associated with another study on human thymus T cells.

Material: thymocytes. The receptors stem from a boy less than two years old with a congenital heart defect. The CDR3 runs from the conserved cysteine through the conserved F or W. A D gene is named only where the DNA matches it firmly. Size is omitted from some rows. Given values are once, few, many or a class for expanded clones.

TGCGCCAGCAGTCACCCGGACAGGGGCTATGGCTACACCTTC,CASSHPDRGYGYTF,TRBV23-1,TRBJ1-2,.,TRBD1
TGTGCCACCAGCAGAGTGGGAAGGGAGGGACGGCCTGCCTACGAGCAGTACTTC,CATSRVGREGRPAYEQYF,TRBV15,TRBJ2-7,.,TRBD2
TGTGCCAGCAGCAAGCGGGGGCTCGATGAGCAGTTCTTC,CASSKRGLDEQFF,TRBV7-8,TRBJ2-1,.,TRBD2
TGTGCCAGCAGTATGACAGGGAGCAATCAGCCCCAGCATTTT,CASSMTGSNQPQHF,TRBV28,TRBJ1-5,once,TRBD1
TGTGCCACCGCCAACGGGAGCAAAAACATTCAGTACTTC,CATANGSKNIQYF,TRBV6-1,TRBJ2-4,.,.
TGTGCCAGCAGCTTGGGGGACAGGGGGGACCAAACTAATGAAAAACTGTTTTTT,CASSLGDRGDQTNEKLFF,TRBV5-6,TRBJ1-4,.,TRBD1
TGTGCCAGTAGTATAGGGGGCAGGGTGACTGAAGCTTTCTTT,CASSIGGRVTEAFF,TRBV19,TRBJ1-1,.,.
TGTGCCAGCAGCCCCCGGGGGTGGGGGGGCTACACCTTC,CASSPRGWGGYTF,TRBV27,TRBJ1-2,few,.
TGTGCCTGGAGTGTACTTAGTCGGGTGGAGACCCAGTACTTC,CAWSVLSRVETQYF,TRBV30,TRBJ2-5,.,.
TGTGCCAGCTCACCGGGACAGGGGGCTGTCCAGTACTTC,CASSPGQGAVQYF,TRBV18,TRBJ2-5,.,TRBD1
TGTGCCAGCAGCGACAAGTGGGACAGGCGCGAGCAGTACTTC,CASSDKWDRREQYF,TRBV6-5,TRBJ2-7,.,TRBD1
TGTGCCAGCAGCCAGGACAGGGGGCCTGGGGCCAACGTCCTGACTTTC,CASSQDRGPGANVLTF,TRBV27,TRBJ2-6,.,TRBD1
TGTGCCAGCAGTCCCGGGACTAGCAACGAGCAGTACTTC,CASSPGTSNEQYF,TRBV6-6,TRBJ2-7,.,TRBD2
TGTGCCAGCAGCCCTAGCGCCGAAGAGACCCAGTACTTC,CASSPSAEETQYF,TRBV2,TRBJ2-5,.,.
TGTGCCAGCAGTGTGGACAGGCTCGGACAGACCCAGTACTTC,CASSVDRLGQTQYF,TRBV6-1,TRBJ2-5,once,TRBD1